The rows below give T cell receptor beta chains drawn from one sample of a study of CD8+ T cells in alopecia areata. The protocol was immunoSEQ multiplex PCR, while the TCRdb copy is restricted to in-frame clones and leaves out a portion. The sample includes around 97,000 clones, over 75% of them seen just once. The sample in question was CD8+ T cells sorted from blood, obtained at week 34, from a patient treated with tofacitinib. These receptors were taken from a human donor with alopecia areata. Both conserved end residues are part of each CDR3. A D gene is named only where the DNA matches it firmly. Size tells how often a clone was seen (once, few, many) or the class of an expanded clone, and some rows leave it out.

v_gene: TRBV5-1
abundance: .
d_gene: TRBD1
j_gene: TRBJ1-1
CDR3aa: CATQVWQGAPEAFF
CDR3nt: TGCGCCACCCAGGTTTGGCAGGGGGCTCCTGAAGCTTTCTTT

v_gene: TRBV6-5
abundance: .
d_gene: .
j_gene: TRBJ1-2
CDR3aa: CASSYDSNYGYTF
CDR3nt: TGTGCCAGCAGTTACGATTCTAACTATGGCTACACCTTC

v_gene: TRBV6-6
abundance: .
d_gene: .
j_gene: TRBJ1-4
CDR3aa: CASSYMGEEKLFF
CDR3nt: TGTGCCAGCAGTTACATGGGGGAGGAAAAACTGTTTTTT

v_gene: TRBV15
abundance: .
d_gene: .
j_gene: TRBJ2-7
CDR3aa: CATSREGVGDEQYF
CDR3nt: TGTGCCACCAGCAGAGAAGGCGTAGGGGACGAGCAGTACTTC

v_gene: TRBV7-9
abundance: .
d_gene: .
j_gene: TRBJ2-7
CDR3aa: CASSSAAKEQYF
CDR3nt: TGTGCCAGCAGCTCAGCGGCTAAAGAGCAGTACTTC

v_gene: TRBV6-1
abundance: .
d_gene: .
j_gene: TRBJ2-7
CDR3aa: CASGASSGFEQYF
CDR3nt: TGTGCCAGCGGCGCTTCCTCAGGGTTCGAGCAGTACTTC

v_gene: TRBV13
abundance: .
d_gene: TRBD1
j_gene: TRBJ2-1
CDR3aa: CASSPPPGQGAGYNEQFF
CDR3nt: TGTGCCAGCAGCCCACCCCCGGGACAGGGGGCGGGTTACAATGAGCAGTTCTTC

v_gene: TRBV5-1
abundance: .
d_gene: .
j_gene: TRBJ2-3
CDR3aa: CASGISGTPTDTQYF
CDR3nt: TGCGCCAGCGGAATTTCCGGGACCCCCACAGATACGCAGTATTTT

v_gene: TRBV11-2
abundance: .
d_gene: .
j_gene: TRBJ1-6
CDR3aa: CASSLDSHNSPLHF
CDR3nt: TGTGCCAGCAGCTTAGATTCGCATAATTCACCCCTCCACTTT

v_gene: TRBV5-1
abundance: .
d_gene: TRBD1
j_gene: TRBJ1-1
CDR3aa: CASSGDRGEAFF
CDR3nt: TGCGCCAGCAGCGGAGACAGGGGCGAAGCTTTCTTT

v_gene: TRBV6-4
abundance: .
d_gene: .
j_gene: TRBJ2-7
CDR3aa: CASRVWPDAYEQYF
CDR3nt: TGTGCCAGCAGAGTTTGGCCGGATGCCTACGAGCAGTACTTC

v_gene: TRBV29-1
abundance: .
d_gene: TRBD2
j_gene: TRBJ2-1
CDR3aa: CSASGEGGPYNEQFF
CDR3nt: TGCAGCGCCTCGGGGGAGGGTGGCCCCTACAATGAGCAGTTCTTC

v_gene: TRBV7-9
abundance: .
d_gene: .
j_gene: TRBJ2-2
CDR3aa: CASSSAVLVAGELFF
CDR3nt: TGTGCCAGCAGCTCGGCGGTTCTCGTCGCCGGGGAGCTGTTTTTT

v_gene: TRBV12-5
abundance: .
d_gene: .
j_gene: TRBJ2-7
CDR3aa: CASGPRDRGSYEQYF
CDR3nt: TGTGCTAGTGGTCCCCGTGACAGAGGATCCTACGAGCAGTACTTC

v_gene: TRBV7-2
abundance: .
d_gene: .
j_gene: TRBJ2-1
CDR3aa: CASSLSRESSWEQFF
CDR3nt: TGTGCCAGCAGCTTATCGAGGGAGAGTTCCTGGGAGCAGTTCTTC

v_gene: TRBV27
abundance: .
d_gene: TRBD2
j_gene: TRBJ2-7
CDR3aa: CASSFNTGGLYEQYF
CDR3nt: TGTGCCAGCAGTTTTAATACGGGAGGGCTCTACGAGCAGTACTTC

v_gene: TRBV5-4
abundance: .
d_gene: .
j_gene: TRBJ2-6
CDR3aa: CASTLSGANVLTF
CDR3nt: TGTGCCAGCACCCTTTCTGGGGCCAACGTCCTGACTTTC

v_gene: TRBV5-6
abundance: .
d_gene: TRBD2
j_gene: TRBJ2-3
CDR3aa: CASSGTSSGGATDTQYF
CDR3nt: TGTGCCAGCAGCGGGACGTCTAGCGGGGGGGCCACAGATACGCAGTATTTT

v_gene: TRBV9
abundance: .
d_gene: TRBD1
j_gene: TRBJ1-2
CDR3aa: CASSGRPGQGEGYTF
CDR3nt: TGTGCCAGCAGCGGCCGACCGGGACAGGGGGAGGGCTACACCTTC

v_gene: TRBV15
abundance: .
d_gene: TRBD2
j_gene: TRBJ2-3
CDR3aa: CATSSSGGSTDTQYF
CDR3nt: TGTGCCACCAGCAGCAGCGGGGGTAGCACAGATACGCAGTATTTT

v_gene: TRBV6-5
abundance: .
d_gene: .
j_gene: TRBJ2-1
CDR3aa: CASRLSNEQFF
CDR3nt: TGTGCCAGCAGACTGTCCAATGAGCAGTTCTTC

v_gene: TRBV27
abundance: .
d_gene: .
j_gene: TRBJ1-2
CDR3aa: CASGIQGSYGYTF
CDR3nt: TGTGCCAGCGGCATACAGGGTAGCTATGGCTACACCTTC

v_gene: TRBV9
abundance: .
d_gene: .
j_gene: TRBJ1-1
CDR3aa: CASSVYTGTEAFF
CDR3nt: TGTGCCAGCAGCGTCTACACGGGGACTGAAGCTTTCTTT

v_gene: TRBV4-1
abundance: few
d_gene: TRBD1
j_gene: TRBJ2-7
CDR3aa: CASSQDPGQGVSYEQYF
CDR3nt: TGCGCCAGCAGCCAAGACCCTGGACAGGGTGTCTCCTACGAGCAGTACTTC

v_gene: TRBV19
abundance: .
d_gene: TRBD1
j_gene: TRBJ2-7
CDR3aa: CASSMGHRGSYEQYF
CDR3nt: TGTGCCAGTAGTATGGGGCACAGGGGATCCTACGAGCAGTACTTC

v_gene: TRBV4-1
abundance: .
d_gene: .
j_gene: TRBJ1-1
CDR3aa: CASSQDWDEHWEAFF
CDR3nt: TGCGCCAGCAGCCAAGACTGGGACGAACACTGGGAAGCTTTCTTT

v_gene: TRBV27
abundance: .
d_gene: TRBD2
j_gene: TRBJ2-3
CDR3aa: CASSLGAGVPTDTQYF
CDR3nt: TGTGCCAGCAGTTTAGGAGCGGGAGTTCCTACAGATACGCAGTATTTT

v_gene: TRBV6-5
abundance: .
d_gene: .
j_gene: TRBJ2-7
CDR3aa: CASSYLGGEYEQYF
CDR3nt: TGTGCCAGCAGTTACCTCGGAGGGGAGTACGAGCAGTACTTC

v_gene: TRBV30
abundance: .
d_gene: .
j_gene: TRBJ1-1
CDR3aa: CAWSMASSNTEAFF
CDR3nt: TGTGCCTGGAGTATGGCCAGCTCGAACACTGAAGCTTTCTTT

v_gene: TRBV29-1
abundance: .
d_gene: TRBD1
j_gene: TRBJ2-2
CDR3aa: CSVTDSTGQGITGELFF
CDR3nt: TGCAGCGTCACAGACTCGACGGGACAGGGGATTACCGGGGAGCTGTTTTTT

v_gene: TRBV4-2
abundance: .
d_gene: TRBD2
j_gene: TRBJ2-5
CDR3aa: CASSQVIGVGGRARETQYF
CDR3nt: TGTGCCAGCAGCCAAGTGATCGGAGTCGGAGGGAGGGCCCGAGAGACCCAGTACTTC

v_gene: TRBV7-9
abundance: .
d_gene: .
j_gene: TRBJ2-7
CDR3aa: CASSPGRGDPSYEQYF
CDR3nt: TGTGCCAGCAGCCCCGGCAGGGGGGACCCCTCCTACGAGCAGTACTTC

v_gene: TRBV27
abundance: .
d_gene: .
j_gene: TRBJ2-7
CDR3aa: CASKPAGRIYEQYF
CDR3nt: TGTGCCAGCAAACCCGCCGGGAGAATTTACGAGCAGTACTTC

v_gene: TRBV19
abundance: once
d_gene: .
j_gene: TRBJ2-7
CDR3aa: CASSSGGPYEQYF
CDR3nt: TGTGCCAGTAGTTCCGGTGGGCCCTACGAGCAGTACTTC

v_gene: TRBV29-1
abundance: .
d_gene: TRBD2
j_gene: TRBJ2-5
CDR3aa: CSVEDRGGPETQYF
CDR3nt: TGCAGCGTTGAAGATCGGGGAGGGCCAGAGACCCAGTACTTC

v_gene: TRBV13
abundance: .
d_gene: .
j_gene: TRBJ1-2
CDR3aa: CASSLGVGEPDGYTF
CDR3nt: TGTGCCAGCTCCCTGGGAGTTGGGGAACCTGATGGCTACACCTTC

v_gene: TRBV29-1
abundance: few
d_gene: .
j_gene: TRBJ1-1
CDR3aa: CSVPEKGEAFF
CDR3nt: TGCAGCGTCCCGGAGAAAGGGGAAGCTTTCTTT

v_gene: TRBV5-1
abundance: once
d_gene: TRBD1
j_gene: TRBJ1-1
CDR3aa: CASSFGQGNPEAFF
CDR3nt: TGCGCCAGCAGCTTCGGACAGGGGAACCCTGAAGCTTTCTTT

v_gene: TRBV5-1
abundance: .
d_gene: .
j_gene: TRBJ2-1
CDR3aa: CASSLASGLGNEQFF
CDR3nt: TGCGCCAGCAGCTTGGCGTCAGGCTTAGGGAATGAGCAGTTCTTC

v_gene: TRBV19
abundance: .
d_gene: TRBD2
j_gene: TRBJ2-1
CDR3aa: CASSTNSGLAANEQFF
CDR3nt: TGTGCCAGTAGTACTAACTCGGGACTAGCGGCGAATGAGCAGTTCTTC

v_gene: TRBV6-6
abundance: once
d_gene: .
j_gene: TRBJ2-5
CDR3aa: CASSFLSMKYQETQYF
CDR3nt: TGTGCCAGCAGTTTTCTATCGATGAAGTACCAAGAGACCCAGTACTTC

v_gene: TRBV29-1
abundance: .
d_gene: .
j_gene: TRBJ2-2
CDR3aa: CSVEQADTGELFF
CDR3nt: TGCAGCGTTGAACAGGCAGACACCGGGGAGCTGTTTTTT

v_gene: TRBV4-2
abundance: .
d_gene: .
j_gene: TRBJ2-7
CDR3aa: CASSPPGAYEQYF
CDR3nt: TGTGCCAGCAGCCCCCCCGGGGCCTACGAGCAGTACTTC

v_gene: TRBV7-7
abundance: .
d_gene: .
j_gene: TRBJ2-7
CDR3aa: CASSLGGDYEQYF
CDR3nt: TGTGCTAGCAGCTTAGGCGGAGACTACGAGCAGTACTTC

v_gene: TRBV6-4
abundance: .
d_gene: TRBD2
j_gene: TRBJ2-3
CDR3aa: CASSVSGGPADTQYF
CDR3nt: TGTGCCAGCAGTGTCTCGGGGGGGCCTGCAGATACGCAGTATTTT

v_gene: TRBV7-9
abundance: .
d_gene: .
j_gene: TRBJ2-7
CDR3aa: CASSSGGVLEQYF
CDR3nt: TGTGCCAGCAGCTCAGGTGGCGTTTTGGAGCAGTACTTC

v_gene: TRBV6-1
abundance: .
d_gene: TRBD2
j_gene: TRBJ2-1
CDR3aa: CASSEWGGRAVNEQFF
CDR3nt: TGTGCCAGCAGTGAATGGGGCGGGAGGGCCGTCAATGAGCAGTTCTTC

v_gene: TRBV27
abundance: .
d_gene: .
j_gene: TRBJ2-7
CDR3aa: CASSLKETGGYEQYF
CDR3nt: TGTGCCAGCAGTTTAAAGGAGACCGGAGGGTACGAGCAGTACTTC

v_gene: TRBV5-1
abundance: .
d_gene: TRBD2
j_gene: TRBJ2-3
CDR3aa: CASSRPGTSGGPPDTQYF
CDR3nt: TGCGCCAGCAGCCGTCCCGGGACTAGCGGGGGGCCCCCAGATACGCAGTATTTT

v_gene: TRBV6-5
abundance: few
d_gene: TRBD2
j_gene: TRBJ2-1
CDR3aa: CASSYSDSGIAEQFF
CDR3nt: TGTGCCAGCAGTTACTCCGATAGCGGGATCGCTGAGCAGTTCTTC

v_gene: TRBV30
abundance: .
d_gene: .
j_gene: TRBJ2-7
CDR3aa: CAWIGGGDDYEQYF
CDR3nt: TGTGCCTGGATCGGCGGAGGGGATGACTACGAGCAGTACTTC

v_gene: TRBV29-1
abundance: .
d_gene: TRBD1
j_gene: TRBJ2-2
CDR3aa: CSVDRANTGELFF
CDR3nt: TGCAGCGTGGACAGGGCGAACACCGGGGAGCTGTTTTTT